The source of this T cell receptor beta chain is a study of post-analysis software for immune sequencing data. Study-wide background: Relapsing-remitting, secondary progressive and progressive-relapsing multiple sclerosis courses were included. Study conclusions and caveats: A handful of TRBV segments (TRBV5-6, TRBV5-1 and TRBV20-1 among them) occurred more frequently in patients than in controls. Normalized Chao1 diversity in multiple sclerosis patients fell significantly below that of controls.

Germline values: CDR1 KGHSH, CDR2 LQKENI. V lost 3 bases and J lost 5, with 16 bases in between. CDR3 length equals 15 residues. Prepared TCR beta cDNA libraries contained unique molecular identifiers. A population of about 0.95 to 10 million T cells gave rise to about 500,000 cDNA molecules. TCRdb reanalysed the PCR reads using MiXCR and keeps one entry per CDR3 protein. The profile shows some 890,000 distinct CDR3 sequences, around 53% of them singletons. Notes on this clonotype: Its target is not known.

The TCR originated in a girl aged 10-17 years with multiple sclerosis. Sequencing used blood. The rearrangement uses TRBV18 and TRBJ2-5; maybe TRBD1 (6 bases). The CDR3 here is CASSPEGTSVETQYF. The CDR3 DNA reads TGTGCCAGCTCACCCGAAGGGACATCCGTTGAGACCCAGTACTTC.